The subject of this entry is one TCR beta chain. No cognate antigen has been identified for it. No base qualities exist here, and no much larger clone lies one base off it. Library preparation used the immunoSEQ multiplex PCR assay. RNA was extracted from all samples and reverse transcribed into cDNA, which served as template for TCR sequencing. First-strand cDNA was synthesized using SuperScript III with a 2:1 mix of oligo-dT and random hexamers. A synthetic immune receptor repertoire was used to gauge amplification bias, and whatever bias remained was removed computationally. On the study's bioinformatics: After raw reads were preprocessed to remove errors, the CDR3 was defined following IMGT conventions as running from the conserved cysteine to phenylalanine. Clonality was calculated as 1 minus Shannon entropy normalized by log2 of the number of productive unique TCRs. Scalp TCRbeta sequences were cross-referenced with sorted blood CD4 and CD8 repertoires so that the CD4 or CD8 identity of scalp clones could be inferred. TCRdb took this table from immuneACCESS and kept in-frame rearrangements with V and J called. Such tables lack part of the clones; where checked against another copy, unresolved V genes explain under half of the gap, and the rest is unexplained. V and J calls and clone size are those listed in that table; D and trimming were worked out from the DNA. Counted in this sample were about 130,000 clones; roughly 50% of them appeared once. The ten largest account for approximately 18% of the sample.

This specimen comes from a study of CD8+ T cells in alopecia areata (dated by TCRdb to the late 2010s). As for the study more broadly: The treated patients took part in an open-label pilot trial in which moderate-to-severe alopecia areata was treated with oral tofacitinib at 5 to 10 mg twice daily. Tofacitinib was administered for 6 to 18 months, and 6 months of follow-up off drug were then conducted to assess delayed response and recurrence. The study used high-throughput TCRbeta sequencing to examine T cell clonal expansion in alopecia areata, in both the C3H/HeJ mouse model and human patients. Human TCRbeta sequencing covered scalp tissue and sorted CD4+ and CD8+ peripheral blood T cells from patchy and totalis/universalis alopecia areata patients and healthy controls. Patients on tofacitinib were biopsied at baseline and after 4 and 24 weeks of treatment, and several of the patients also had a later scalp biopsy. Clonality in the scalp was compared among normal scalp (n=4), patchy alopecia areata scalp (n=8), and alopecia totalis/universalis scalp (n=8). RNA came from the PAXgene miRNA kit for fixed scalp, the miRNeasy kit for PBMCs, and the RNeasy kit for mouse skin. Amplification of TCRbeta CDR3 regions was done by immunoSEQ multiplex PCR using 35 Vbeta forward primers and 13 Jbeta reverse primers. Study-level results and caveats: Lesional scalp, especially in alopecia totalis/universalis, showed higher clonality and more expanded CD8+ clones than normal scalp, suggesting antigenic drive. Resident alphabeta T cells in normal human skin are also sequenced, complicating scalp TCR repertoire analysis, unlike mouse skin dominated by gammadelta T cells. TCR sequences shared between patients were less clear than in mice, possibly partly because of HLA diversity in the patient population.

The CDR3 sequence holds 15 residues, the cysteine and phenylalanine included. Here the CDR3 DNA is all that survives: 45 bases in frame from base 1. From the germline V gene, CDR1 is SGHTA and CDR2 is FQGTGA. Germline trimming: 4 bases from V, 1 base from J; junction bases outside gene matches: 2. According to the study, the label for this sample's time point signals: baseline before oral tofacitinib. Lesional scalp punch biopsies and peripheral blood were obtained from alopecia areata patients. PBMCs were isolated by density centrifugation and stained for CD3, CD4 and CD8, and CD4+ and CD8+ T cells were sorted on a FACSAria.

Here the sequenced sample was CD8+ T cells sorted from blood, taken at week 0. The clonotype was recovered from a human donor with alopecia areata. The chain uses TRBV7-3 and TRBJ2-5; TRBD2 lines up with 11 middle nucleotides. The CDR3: CASSSLAGGQETQYF. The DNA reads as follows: TGTGCCAGCAGCTCCCTAGCGGGGGGCCAAGAGACCCAGTACTTC.